These T cell receptor beta chains were read from a single sample in a study of STAT5B mutations in CD4+ large granular lymphocyte leukemia. Libraries were prepared by immunoSEQ multiplex PCR; TCRdb keeps only in-frame clonotypes and omits some of them. Of tens of thousands of clones in the sample, less than 80% were seen once. Sequenced: CD4+ T cells from blood buffy coats. Receptors were obtained from a human donor in good health. The CDR3 runs from the conserved cysteine through the conserved F or W. The D gene is left open where the match is weak. Size values are once, few and many counts, or a class for expanded clones, and some rows have none.

size: -
D: TRBD2
J: TRBJ2-1
V: TRBV6-5
DNA: TGTGCCAGCAGTTACGGAAGCGGGGGGTTGAGTGAGCAGTTCTTC
CDR3: CASSYGSGGLSEQFF

size: few
D: -
J: TRBJ1-1
V: TRBV18
DNA: TGTGCCAGCTCACCAAGTGAACAGTTTGAAGCTTTCTTT
CDR3: CASSPSEQFEAFF

size: -
D: -
J: TRBJ2-2
V: TRBV7-9
DNA: TGTGCCAGCAGCTTGTGGCCTACGAACACCGGGGAGCTGTTTTTT
CDR3: CASSLWPTNTGELFF

size: -
D: -
J: TRBJ2-1
V: TRBV7-6
DNA: TGTGCCAGCAGCCGCCGGGGCCAAGAGCAGTTCTTC
CDR3: CASSRRGQEQFF

size: -
D: -
J: TRBJ1-1
V: TRBV10-3
DNA: TGTGCCATCAGGACAGGCAACGGGAGAGCTTTCTTT
CDR3: CAIRTGNGRAFF

size: -
D: TRBD1
J: TRBJ2-7
V: TRBV28
DNA: TGTGCCAGCACAGCCCTGGGACAGGGGGCGAAGGAGCAGTACTTC
CDR3: CASTALGQGAKEQYF

size: once
D: -
J: TRBJ1-3
V: TRBV7-2
DNA: TGTGCCAGCAGCCGACTTACATCTGGAAACACCATATATTTT
CDR3: CASSRLTSGNTIYF

size: -
D: -
J: TRBJ2-7
V: TRBV5-5
DNA: TGTGCCAGCAAACGGGGCGAGGGCTACGAGCAGTACTTC
CDR3: CASKRGEGYEQYF

size: -
D: TRBD1
J: TRBJ1-2
V: TRBV28
DNA: TGTGCCAGCAGTTACGGAGACAGGGCGGGCTATGGCTACACCTTC
CDR3: CASSYGDRAGYGYTF

size: -
D: -
J: TRBJ1-4
V: TRBV7-9
DNA: TGTGCCAGCAGCTTGGGGCAGGTTAATGAAAAACTGTTTTTT
CDR3: CASSLGQVNEKLFF

size: -
D: -
J: TRBJ1-2
V: TRBV7-2
DNA: TGTGCCAGCAGCTTAGGGGTGGGGTTCAGGCAGGCCTATGGCTACACCTTC
CDR3: CASSLGVGFRQAYGYTF

size: few
D: TRBD1
J: TRBJ2-3
V: TRBV11-3
DNA: TGTGCCAGCAGCTACACACAGGGGATTCACACAGATACGCAGTATTTT
CDR3: CASSYTQGIHTDTQYF

size: -
D: -
J: TRBJ2-7
V: TRBV28
DNA: TGTGCCAGCAGTTTTGGGCGGTTGTCCAACTCCTACGAGCAGTACTTC
CDR3: CASSFGRLSNSYEQYF

size: -
D: -
J: TRBJ2-1
V: TRBV5-6
DNA: TGTGCCAGCAGCAAGGGACCACCCAATGAGCAGTTCTTC
CDR3: CASSKGPPNEQFF

size: -
D: -
J: TRBJ1-6
V: TRBV4-3
DNA: TGCGCCAGCAGCCAAGATTGGGAAGGTTCACCCCTCCACTTT
CDR3: CASSQDWEGSPLHF

size: -
D: -
J: TRBJ1-1
V: TRBV6-1
DNA: TGTGCCAGCAGTCCATTAGACAGTAACACTGAAGCTTTCTTT
CDR3: CASSPLDSNTEAFF

size: -
D: TRBD1
J: TRBJ2-7
V: TRBV7-8
DNA: TGTGCCAGCAGCTTAGAGGGGACAGATTATAGCTCCTACGAGCAGTACTTC
CDR3: CASSLEGTDYSSYEQYF

size: -
D: -
J: TRBJ2-6
V: TRBV7-3
DNA: TGTGCCAGCAGCTTAAATGGGGCTGGGGCCAACGTCCTGACTTTC
CDR3: CASSLNGAGANVLTF

size: -
D: -
J: TRBJ1-2
V: TRBV27
DNA: -
CDR3: CASSTSTGPYGYTF

size: once
D: -
J: TRBJ1-5
V: TRBV5-6
DNA: TGTGCCAGCAGCTTGGCCGGGAGAAATCAGCCCCAGCATTTT
CDR3: CASSLAGRNQPQHF

size: -
D: TRBD2
J: TRBJ2-1
V: TRBV7-8
DNA: TGTGCCAGCAGCCCTAGCGGGACCTACAATGAGCAGTTCTTC
CDR3: CASSPSGTYNEQFF

size: -
D: TRBD1
J: TRBJ1-2
V: TRBV27
DNA: TGTGCCAGCAGTCCCTTAGGGGACAGGGGGCCGCATGGCTACACCTTC
CDR3: CASSPLGDRGPHGYTF

size: few
D: TRBD1
J: TRBJ1-5
V: TRBV7-2
DNA: TGTGCCAGCAGCTTAGGGGACAGGGATTATCAGCCCCAGCATTTT
CDR3: CASSLGDRDYQPQHF

size: -
D: TRBD1
J: TRBJ2-7
V: TRBV7-2
DNA: TGTGCCAGCAGCCTCCGGGACAGCAAACTCTACGAGCAGTACTTC
CDR3: CASSLRDSKLYEQYF

size: few
D: TRBD2
J: TRBJ2-1
V: TRBV2
DNA: TGTGCCAGCAGTGGACGACTGCTAGCGGGGGGGTCCAATGAGCAGTTCTTC
CDR3: CASSGRLLAGGSNEQFF

size: -
D: -
J: TRBJ2-7
V: TRBV7-9
DNA: TGTGCCAGCAGCCCCGCCGAGCTCCGCTACGAGCAGTACTTC
CDR3: CASSPAELRYEQYF

size: once
D: -
J: TRBJ2-3
V: TRBV7-6
DNA: TGTGCCAGCAGCTTAACAGATACGCAGTATTTT
CDR3: CASSLTDTQYF

size: -
D: -
J: TRBJ2-7
V: TRBV5-4
DNA: TGTGCCAGCAGCCAGAATACAGCCTACGAGCAGTACTTC
CDR3: CASSQNTAYEQYF

size: -
D: -
J: TRBJ1-2
V: TRBV7-2
DNA: TGTGCCAGCAGCCCACCCCCGGTAAACTATGGCTACACCTTC
CDR3: CASSPPPVNYGYTF

size: once
D: -
J: TRBJ2-5
V: TRBV19
DNA: TGTGCCAGTAGTATTGCTCAGGGGAAGGAGACCCAGTACTTC
CDR3: CASSIAQGKETQYF

size: -
D: -
J: TRBJ2-5
V: TRBV30
DNA: TGTGCCTTCTCCCTAACCCAGGGATGGGAAGAGACCCAGTACTTC
CDR3: CAFSLTQGWEETQYF

size: -
D: -
J: TRBJ2-3
V: TRBV7-2
DNA: TGTGCCAGCAGCCCAGTTGGGGGGGCGACAGATACGCAGTATTTT
CDR3: CASSPVGGATDTQYF

size: -
D: -
J: TRBJ1-4
V: TRBV16
DNA: TGTGCCAGCAGCCCCTACTCTGAGACCGCCATGGGTATGTTTTTT
CDR3: CASSPYSETAMGMFF

size: -
D: -
J: TRBJ2-2
V: TRBV6-1
DNA: TGTGCCAGCAGTGAAGGGCGGCTAAACACCGGGGAGCTGTTTTTT
CDR3: CASSEGRLNTGELFF

size: few
D: TRBD1
J: TRBJ1-1
V: TRBV2
DNA: TGTGCCAGCAGACAGGGGCCACCGAACACTGAAGCTTTCTTT
CDR3: CASRQGPPNTEAFF

size: few
D: -
J: TRBJ2-3
V: TRBV11-3
DNA: TGTGCCAGCAGCTTAGAAGGCTGGGGGGCAGATACGCAGTATTTT
CDR3: CASSLEGWGADTQYF

size: once
D: TRBD1
J: TRBJ2-3
V: TRBV5-1
DNA: TGCGCCAGCAGCGCTGGACAGGGTATCGCAGATACGCAGTATTTT
CDR3: CASSAGQGIADTQYF

size: -
D: -
J: TRBJ2-7
V: TRBV28
DNA: TGTGCCAGCAGTTTATCGGGGAACGAGCAGTACTTC
CDR3: CASSLSGNEQYF

size: -
D: -
J: TRBJ1-1
V: TRBV13
DNA: TGTGCCAGCAGCATTCTTATGATCGAAGCGAACACTGAAGCTTTCTTT
CDR3: CASSILMIEANTEAFF

size: -
D: TRBD1
J: TRBJ2-1
V: TRBV27
DNA: TGTGCCAGCCGACGACAGGGGGGGAGTGGTGAGCAGTTCTTC
CDR3: CASRRQGGSGEQFF

size: few
D: -
J: TRBJ2-4
V: TRBV7-9
DNA: TGTGCCAGCAGCTTATGGACCGGGGTGACCAAAAACATTCAGTACTTC
CDR3: CASSLWTGVTKNIQYF

size: -
D: TRBD1
J: TRBJ2-2
V: TRBV11-2
DNA: TGTGCCAGCAGCGACCGGGACAGAGCAACCGGGGAGCTGTTTTTT
CDR3: CASSDRDRATGELFF

size: -
D: -
J: TRBJ2-7
V: TRBV7-9
DNA: TGTGCCAGCAGCTTAGTGATTGGAGGCGAGCAGTACTTC
CDR3: CASSLVIGGEQYF

size: -
D: TRBD1
J: TRBJ1-1
V: TRBV28
DNA: TGTGCCAGCAGCGAACAGGGGCTGAACACTGAAGCTTTCTTT
CDR3: CASSEQGLNTEAFF

size: once
D: -
J: TRBJ2-5
V: TRBV5-1
DNA: TGCGCCAGCAGCTTGGGGGTGGGCCCCACTCAAGAGACCCAGTACTTC
CDR3: CASSLGVGPTQETQYF

size: -
D: TRBD2
J: TRBJ2-7
V: TRBV11-1
DNA: TGTGCCAGCAGCCCTAGGGAGAGGACTAGCGGTTACGAGCAGTACTTC
CDR3: CASSPRERTSGYEQYF

size: -
D: TRBD2
J: TRBJ2-7
V: TRBV5-4
DNA: TGTGCCAGCAGCCCCACCCGGATGAGCGGGGGACCCTACGAGCAGTACTTC
CDR3: CASSPTRMSGGPYEQYF

size: -
D: -
J: TRBJ2-1
V: TRBV7-8
DNA: TGTGCCAGCACCCAAAGGGCTAGCAATGAGCAGTTCTTC
CDR3: CASTQRASNEQFF

size: -
D: TRBD1
J: TRBJ1-1
V: TRBV10-3
DNA: TGTGCCATCAGGGCCGACAGGGGACAGAACACTGAAGCTTTCTTT
CDR3: CAIRADRGQNTEAFF

size: -
D: -
J: TRBJ2-2
V: TRBV5-4
DNA: TGTGCCAGCAGCTTCCAGATCAACACCGGGGAGCTGTTTTTT
CDR3: CASSFQINTGELFF

size: once
D: -
J: TRBJ2-3
V: TRBV6-1
DNA: TGTGCCAGCAGCATGCAGGGAGTAGATACGCAGTATTTT
CDR3: CASSMQGVDTQYF